The 3 T cell receptor beta chains given below trace back to one sample, sequenced in a study of identifying expanded T cells in peripheral blood (dated by TCRdb to the late 2010s). The method behind the library was the immunoSEQ multiplex PCR assay. Drawn from immuneACCESS, this table holds only the in-frame rearrangements with V and J called that TCRdb kept. Clones are partly lost; checked studies trace under half to an unresolved V gene and leave the rest unexplained. Recorded for this sample are 100,000 to 150,000 clones; roughly 82% of them occurred a single time. The ten top clones hold 2.5% to 3.5% of the sample. Sequenced material: blood. The receptors originated from a person aged 18-70 years in good health.

This clone was seen a few times. This rearrangement joins TRBV7-2 to TRBJ2-1; 8 bases align to TRBD2. J was trimmed by 4 bases and V by 6 bases; bases with no gene match: 2. Germline CDR1 and CDR2: SGHTA and FQGNSA. The CDR3 sequence is 13 residues long. The DNA of the CDR3 is TGTGCCAGCAGTTCTAGCGGGTACAATGAGCAGTTCTTC. It codes for CASSSSGYNEQFF.

The J gene is TRBJ1-6, the V gene TRBV7-6; D gene uncertain. The germline gives CDR1 SGHVS, CDR2 FNYEAQ. Trimming shortened V by 5 bases and J by 6 bases, and 17 bases separated the two germline ends. CDR3 size: 16 residues. The CDR3 here is CASSPAGYGLNSPLHF. CDR3 sequence (DNA): TGTGCCAGCAGCCCGGCCGGTTACGGCCTTAATTCACCCCTCCACTTT.

The chain combines TRBV6-1 with TRBJ2-3; D not certain. This CDR3 spans 12 amino acids. The germline V and J ends were trimmed by 10 bases and 1 base, with 9 bases remaining between them. CDR1 and CDR2 from the germline V gene are MNHNS and SASEGT. This CDR3 reads CANASGTDTQYF. CDR3 sequence (DNA): TGTGCCAACGCGTCCGGCACAGATACGCAGTATTTT.